In this sample, the clone carrying this T cell receptor (beta chain) turned up once. Its antigen is unidentified. This sample stems from a study of cytomegalovirus exposure and HLA in healthy donors. Study at large: Roughly 180 million T cells yielded approximately 100 million unique TCR beta sequences, as an earlier analysis found. Overall study findings and caveats: Sequencing likely generated an artifact that appeared as a cluster of highly shared sequence variants. The number of N-insertions in an Asian-associated ancestry cluster was reportedly below the approximately 690-donor mean in a later analysis.

The PCR had 60 Vbeta and 13 Jbeta primers. The method was immunoSEQ multiplex PCR; TCRdb's version includes in-frame clones alone and lacks a portion of them. The repertoire holds some 130,000 clones, with around 63% as singletons. CDR1 and CDR2 from the germline V gene are SQVTM and ANQGSEA. V trimming: 5 bases; J trimming: 7 bases; junction bases outside the gene matches: 12. The CDR3 is 17 amino acids. Nobody wrote down the CMV serostatus of this donor. The sequenced material came from PBMCs. The chain carries TRBV29-1 and TRBJ2-1; 15 positions agree with TRBD2. The receptor's source is a human donor in good health. The CDR3 spells CSVLGLPGLAGGNEQFF. The CDR3 DNA is TGCAGCGTTCTGGGACTGCCGGGACTAGCGGGAGGTAATGAGCAGTTCTTC.